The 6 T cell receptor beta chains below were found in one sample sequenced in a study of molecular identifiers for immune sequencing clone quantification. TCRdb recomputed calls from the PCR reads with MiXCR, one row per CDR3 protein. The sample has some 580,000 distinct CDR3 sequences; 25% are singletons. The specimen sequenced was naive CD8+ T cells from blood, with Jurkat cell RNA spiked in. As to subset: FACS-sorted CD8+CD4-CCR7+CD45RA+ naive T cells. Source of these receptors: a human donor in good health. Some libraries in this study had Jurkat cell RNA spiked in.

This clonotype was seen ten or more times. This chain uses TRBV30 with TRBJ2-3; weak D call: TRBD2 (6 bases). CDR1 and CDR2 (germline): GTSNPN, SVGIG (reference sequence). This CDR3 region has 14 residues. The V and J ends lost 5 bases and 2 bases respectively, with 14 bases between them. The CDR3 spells CAWSPGLTTDTQYF. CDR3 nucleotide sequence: TGTGCCTGGTCCCCGGGACTTACCACAGATACGCAGTATTTT.

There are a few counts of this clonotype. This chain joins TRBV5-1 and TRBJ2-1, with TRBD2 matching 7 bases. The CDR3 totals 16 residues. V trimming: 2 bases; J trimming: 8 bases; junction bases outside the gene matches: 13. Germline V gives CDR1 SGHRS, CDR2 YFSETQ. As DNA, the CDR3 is TGCGCCAGCAGCTTTGGACTAGGAAAACTTAAGGATGAGCAGTTCTTC. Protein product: CASSFGLGKLKDEQFF.

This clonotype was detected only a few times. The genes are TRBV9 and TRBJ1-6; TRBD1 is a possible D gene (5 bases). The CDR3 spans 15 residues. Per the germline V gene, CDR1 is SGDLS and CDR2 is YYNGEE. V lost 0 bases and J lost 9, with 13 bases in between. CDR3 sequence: CASSVGAGSSSPLHF. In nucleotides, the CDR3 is TGTGCCAGCAGCGTAGGGGCAGGGAGTAGTTCACCCCTCCACTTT.

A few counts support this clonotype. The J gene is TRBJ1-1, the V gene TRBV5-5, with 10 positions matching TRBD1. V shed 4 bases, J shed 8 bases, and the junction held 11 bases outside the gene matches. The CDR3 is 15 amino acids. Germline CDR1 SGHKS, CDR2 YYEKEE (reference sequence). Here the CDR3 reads CASSLQGQGIWEAFF. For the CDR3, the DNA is TGTGCCAGCAGCCTACAGGGACAGGGGATCTGGGAAGCTTTCTTT.

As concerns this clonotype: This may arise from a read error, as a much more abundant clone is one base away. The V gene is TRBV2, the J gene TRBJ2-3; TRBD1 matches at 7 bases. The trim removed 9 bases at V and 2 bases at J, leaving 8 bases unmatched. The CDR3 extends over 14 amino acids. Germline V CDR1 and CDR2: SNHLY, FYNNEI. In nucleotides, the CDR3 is TGTGCCAGTGAACAGGGGACGATCACAGATACGCAGTATTTT. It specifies CASEQGTITDTQYF. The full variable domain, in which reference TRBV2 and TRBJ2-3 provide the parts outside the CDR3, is EPEVTQTPSHQVTQMGQEVILRCVPISNHLYFYWYRQILGQKVEFLVSFYNNEISEKSEIFDDQFSVERPDGSNFTLKIRSTKLEDSAMYFCASEQGTITDTQYFGPGTRLTVL.

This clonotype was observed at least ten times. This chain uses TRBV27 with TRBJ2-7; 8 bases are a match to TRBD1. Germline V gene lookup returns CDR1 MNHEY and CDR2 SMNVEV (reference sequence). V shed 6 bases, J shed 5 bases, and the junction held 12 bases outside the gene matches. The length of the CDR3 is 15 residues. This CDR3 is CASSLNSGGADEQYF. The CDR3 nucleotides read TGTGCCAGCAGCCTAAATTCAGGGGGCGCGGACGAGCAGTACTTC.